The 21 T cell receptor beta chains in this list originate from one sample, sequenced in a study of T cells expressing NK-cell markers. TCRdb re-called the 5' RACE reads and catalogs CDR3 proteins one per entry, DNA excluded. The sample table sets out around 260,000 distinct CDR3 sequences. Sequencing input: blood T cells: a sorted CD56 or NKG2C T cell subset, CD4+ or CD8+ T cells, or bulk PBMC T cells (not recorded which). These receptors originate from a woman aged 18 to 75 in good health.

The V gene is TRBV4-3, the J gene TRBJ2-7. Germline values: CDR1 LGHNA, CDR2 YSLEER. The CDR3 contains 14 residues. CDR3 sequence: CASSQEPATYEQYF.

The V gene is TRBV20-1, the J gene TRBJ2-1; absent DNA, TCRdb's TRBD2 call cannot be checked. The CDR3 has 16 amino acids. The germline V gene encodes CDR1 DFQATT and CDR2 SNEGSKA (reference sequence). The chain's CDR3 is CSARPGTSGRGHEQFF.

This chain links TRBV7-7 with TRBJ2-1; there is no DNA to check the TCRdb D call of TRBD2. The germline gives CDR1 SSHAT, CDR2 FNYEAQ (reference sequence). This CDR3 is 14 amino acids long. CDR3 amino acids: CASSQLGAYNEQFF.

The CDR3 loop is CASSQVGNYGYTF. The V call is TRBV3-1, the J call TRBJ1-2. The CDR3 loop spans 13 amino acids. Germline V gene lookup returns CDR1 LGHDT and CDR2 YNNKEL (reference sequence).

V usage is TRBV5-1 and J usage is TRBJ1-6. The germline gives CDR1 SGHRS, CDR2 YFSETQ. The CDR3 is made up of 14 amino acids. The CDR3 protein is CASSLGQANSPLHF.

The V and J genes are TRBV7-2 and TRBJ2-1; the TRBD1 assignment by TCRdb is unverifiable without DNA. Germline CDR1 is SGHTA and CDR2 is FQGNSA. The CDR3 is 15 residues long. The CDR3 reads CASSHAGTGGWEQFF.

This chain uses TRBV6-5 with TRBJ1-2; TCRdb returns TRBD1, unconfirmable since there is no DNA. From germline, CDR1 is MNHEY and CDR2 SVGAGI. This CDR3 comprises 13 residues. CDR3 protein: CASSYDRVSGYTF.

The chain's CDR3 is CASSLRGDRVSEAFF. The J gene is TRBJ1-1, the V gene TRBV14; absent DNA, TCRdb's TRBD1 call cannot be checked. This CDR3 has 15 residues. CDR1 is SGHDN, CDR2 FVKESK, per germline. Using reference TRBV14 and TRBJ1-1 for the parts outside the CDR3, the full variable domain is EAGVTQFPSHSVIEKGQTVTLRCDPISGHDNLYWYRRVMGKEIKFLLHFVKESKQDESGMPNNRFLAERTGGTYSTLKVQPAELEDSGVYFCASSLRGDRVSEAFFGQGTRLTVV.

CDR3: CASERQMNTEAFF. The chain combines TRBV6-1 with TRBJ1-1; the D call of TRBD1 rests on TCRdb alone, since no DNA is present to check it. Germline lookup yields CDR1 MNHNS and CDR2 SASEGT. CDR3 length: 13 residues.

The V call is TRBV20-1, the J call TRBJ2-7. Germline-derived CDR1 and CDR2 are DFQATT and SNEGSKA (reference sequence). The CDR3 contains 11 residues. The CDR3 is CSARVGYEQYF.

This chain connects TRBV12-3 or TRBV12-4 to TRBJ1-6; absent DNA, TCRdb's TRBD1 call cannot be checked. The CDR3 is made up of 15 amino acids. CDR3 sequence: CASSLAGTGGWSLHF.

The chain recombines TRBV12-3 or TRBV12-4 with TRBJ1-2; as DNA is missing, the TRBD1 call by TCRdb cannot be tested. This CDR3 is built from 14 residues. CDR3 in amino acids: CASSRPGRTYGYTF.

V gene TRBV18 combines with J gene TRBJ1-3. The CDR3 has 16 residues. Germline V gives CDR1 KGHSH, CDR2 LQKENI. This CDR3 reads CASSPLGFGPGNTIYF.

CDR3 residues: CASRSLQGDTEAFF. The chain links TRBV12-3 or TRBV12-4 to TRBJ1-1; there is no DNA to check the TCRdb D call of TRBD1. The CDR3 covers 14 residues.

The genes are TRBV5-4 and TRBJ1-4; TCRdb's D call, TRBD1, is unchecked because there is no DNA. This CDR3 has 19 residues. The germline V gene has CDR1 SGHNT and CDR2 YYREEE (reference sequence). This chain's CDR3 is CASSLLWDRGRTTNEKLFF.

V gene TRBV10-3 combines with J gene TRBJ2-1. The germline V gene encodes CDR1 ENHRY and CDR2 SYGVKD. The CDR3 contains 11 residues. CDR3 protein: CAISEWREQFF.

The V gene is TRBV18, the J gene TRBJ2-3; the D call from TCRdb, TRBD1, cannot be confirmed without DNA. CDR1 is KGHSH and CDR2 is LQKENI in the germline V gene. The CDR3 runs 15 residues. The CDR3 is CASSPRDQSTDTQYF. The variable domain in full, completed from reference TRBV18 and TRBJ2-3, reads NAGVMQNPRHLVRRRGQEARLRCSPMKGHSHVYWYRQLPEEGLKFMVYLQKENIIDESGMPKERFSAEFPKEGPSILRIQQVVRGDSAAYFCASSPRDQSTDTQYFGPGTRLTVL.

The V and J genes are TRBV7-2 and TRBJ2-1; the D call from TCRdb, TRBD1, cannot be confirmed without DNA. The CDR3 extends over 15 amino acids. Germline V gene data show CDR1 as SGHTA and CDR2 as FQGNSA. The CDR3 loop is CASSSSRGPYNEQFF.

This rearrangement joins TRBV3-1 to TRBJ2-2; as DNA is missing, the TRBD1 call by TCRdb cannot be tested. The germline CDR1 and CDR2 sequences are LGHDT and YNNKEL (reference sequence). The CDR3 covers 13 residues. CDR3 loop: CASGVLSIGELFF.

The chain is built from TRBV20-1 and TRBJ2-1; TCRdb's D call, TRBD1, is unchecked because there is no DNA. The length of the CDR3 is 15 residues. The germline CDR1 and CDR2 sequences are DFQATT and SNEGSKA (reference sequence). The CDR3 loop is CSVRRAGTAYNEQFF.

The rearrangement joins TRBV15 to TRBJ2-1; TCRdb names TRBD2, which stays unverified in the absence of DNA. The CDR3 is 15 residues long. Germline CDR1 LNHNV, CDR2 YYDKDF (reference sequence). This CDR3 is CATSAGLALSNEQFF.